This paragraph reports one T cell receptor beta chain. Method: immunoSEQ multiplex PCR; TCRdb's copy keeps in-frame clones and lacks some. Of about 360,000 clones listed, approximately 86% are singletons. This record belongs to a study of blood T cell repertoires in COVID-19. Study context: T cells, B-cell-depleted T cells, or PBMCs supplied cDNA or gDNA.

The trim removed 4 bases at V and 0 bases at J, leaving 11 bases unmatched. Germline CDR1 reads SGHTA; CDR2 reads FQGNSA. The CDR3 contains 17 residues. This TCR was sampled from an older woman with COVID-19, enrolled during active disease. This sequence joins TRBV7-2 and TRBJ1-2; TRBD1 matches 7 bases. The sample comprised peripheral blood. The CDR3: CASSSRRDRPANYGYTF. In nucleotides, the CDR3 is TGTGCCAGCAGCTCGCGCCGGGACAGACCTGCTAACTATGGCTACACCTTC.